This entry lists 20 T cell receptor beta chains sequenced from one sample in a study of blood T cell repertoires in COVID-19 (TCRdb year 2020). The receptor library was made with the immunoSEQ multiplex PCR assay. TCRdb took over this immuneACCESS table, retaining in-frame rearrangements with V and J assigned. Such tables are incomplete; in checked studies, under half of the missing clones stem from an unresolved V gene, and the remainder is unexplained. The sample table contains 90,000 to 130,000 clones; only one count was recorded for about 89% of them. 4% to 5.5% of the sample is held by the ten biggest clonotypes. Sequencing was done on a sample of peripheral blood. Every receptor here comes from a man in his forties or fifties with acute or convalescent COVID-19.

In its sample, this clone was seen once. The CDR3 coding sequence is TGTGCCAGCAGTCCCGGGACATTGCCAAAAGAGACCCAGTACTTC. This translates into CASSPGTLPKETQYF. The chain combines TRBV7-6 with TRBJ2-5, with D possibly matching TRBD1 (6 bases). Germline assignment: CDR1 SGHVS and CDR2 FNYEAQ. The CDR3 contains 15 residues. With 6 bases removed from V and 3 bases from J, the gap between germline ends came to 17 bases.

The rearrangement links TRBV7-9 to TRBJ2-3; 11 positions match TRBD2. The CDR3 covers 16 residues. Losses at the gene ends were 5 bases for V and 4 bases for J; bases not matched to a gene: 8. CDR1 and CDR2 from the germline V gene are SEHNR and FQNEAQ (reference sequence). The CDR3, as DNA: TGTGCCAGCAGCCGAGGGAGTAGCGGGAGGGCAGATACGCAGTATTTT. It encodes CASSRGSSGRADTQYF.

This clone was found once. J is TRBJ2-1 and V is TRBV30; weak D call: TRBD2 (7 bases). Trimming stripped 2 bases from V and 10 bases from J, with 18 bases between. Germline loops: CDR1 GTSNPN, CDR2 SVGIG (reference sequence). The CDR3 runs to 14 residues. The CDR3: CAWSPGGLPGEQFF. CDR3 in DNA: TGTGCCTGGAGTCCGGGGGGCCTCCCGGGAGAGCAGTTCTTC.

The chain combines TRBV7-2 with TRBJ1-5; weak D call: TRBD1 (5 bases). Germline V gene data show CDR1 as SGHTA and CDR2 as FQGNSA. The CDR3 length is 16 residues. V lost 0 bases and J lost 2, with 11 bases in between. This chain's CDR3 is CASSLAQDNGNQPQHF. Written as DNA, the CDR3 is TGTGCCAGCAGCTTAGCGCAGGACAACGGCAATCAGCCCCAGCATTTT. The whole variable domain, filled in from reference TRBV7-2 and TRBJ1-5, reads GAGVSQSPSNKVTEKGKDVELRCDPISGHTALYWYRQSLGQGLEFLIYFQGNSAPDKSGLPSDRFSAERTGGSVSTLTIQRTQQEDSAVYLCASSLAQDNGNQPQHFGDGTRLSIL.

This sequence joins TRBV5-6 and TRBJ2-7; 7 nucleotides align to TRBD2. The CDR3 spans 14 residues. Per germline, CDR1 SGHDT and CDR2 YYEEEE. The junction had 12 bases not matched to a gene; V was cut back by 3 bases and J by 9 bases. The CDR3 DNA reads as TGTGCCAGCAGCTCACTAGCGTCCTTGGCTGGGCAGTACTTC. This codes for CASSSLASLAGQYF.

The chain couples TRBV24-1 to TRBJ1-4; possibly TRBD1 for D (5 bases). This CDR3 spans 14 amino acids. Per the germline V gene, CDR1 is KGHDR and CDR2 is SFDVKD. The ends were cut back, 3 bases at V and 4 bases at J, with 8 bases in the middle. CDR3 protein: CATSDGAVNEKLFF. The CDR3 region has the DNA TGTGCCACCAGTGATGGGGCTGTTAATGAAAAACTGTTTTTT.

The rearrangement joins TRBV6-1 to TRBJ1-1; TRBD1 is a possible D gene (5 bases). The V end lost 4 bases, the J end lost 0 bases, and 18 bases lay between the germline ends. CDR1 and CDR2 from the germline V gene are MNHNS and SASEGT. The CDR3 runs 17 residues. The DNA for the CDR3 is TGTGCCAGCAGTGCCAGGCGCCCGACAGTTATGAACACTGAAGCTTTCTTT. It codes for CASSARRPTVMNTEAFF.

The chain combines TRBV3-1 (or the pseudogene TRBV3-2) with TRBJ1-1; 7 bases map to TRBD1. V gave up 4 bases and J gave up 5 bases; unmatched junction bases: 16. The CDR3 runs to 17 residues. Germline V gene data show CDR1 as LGHDT and CDR2 as YNNKEL (reference sequence). CDR3 in amino acids: CASSPPLGRGPRTEAFF. CDR3 bases: TGTGCCAGCAGCCCCCCGCTCGGTAGGGGGCCGCGTACTGAAGCTTTCTTT.

This chain connects TRBV5-8 to TRBJ1-4; possibly TRBD1 for D (6 bases). The CDR3 loop spans 14 amino acids. V was shortened by 2 bases and J by 8 bases, with 13 bases between the two germline ends. CDR1 is SGHTS, CDR2 YDEGEE, per germline. The CDR3 DNA reads TGTGCCAGCAGCTTTTTGCGGGGGGGCGAAAAACTGTTTTTT. It encodes CASSFLRGGEKLFF.

This chain joins TRBV19 and TRBJ1-2; D is unresolved. CDR3 size: 14 residues. Trimming stripped 5 bases from V and 3 bases from J, with 13 bases between. Per the germline V gene, CDR1 is LNHDA and CDR2 is SQIVND (reference sequence). The CDR3 loop reads CASSALWEDYGYTF. Written as DNA, the CDR3 is TGTGCCAGTAGTGCCCTGTGGGAGGACTATGGCTACACCTTC.

DNA for the CDR3: TGCGCCAGCAGCCAATTTCTTTCGCCGGCCTACGAGCAGTACTTC. Translation gives CASSQFLSPAYEQYF. This chain links TRBV4-1 with TRBJ2-7, with D uncertain. From germline, CDR1 is MGHRA and CDR2 YSYEKL. This CDR3 contains 15 residues. V was pared by 2 bases and J by 2 bases, with 13 bases between.

The chain employs TRBV7-8 and TRBJ2-7, with 8 bases identical to TRBD1. V trimming: 5 bases; J trimming: 5 bases; junction bases outside the gene matches: 8. Per the germline V gene, CDR1 is SGHVS and CDR2 is FQNEAQ. The CDR3 runs 14 residues. The CDR3 loop reads CASSPGQGVHEQYF. CDR3 nucleotides: TGTGCCAGCAGCCCCGGACAGGGTGTACACGAGCAGTACTTC. Looking up the rest from reference TRBV7-8 and TRBJ2-7 gives the full variable domain: GAGVSQSPRYKVAKRGQDVALRCDPISGHVSLFWYQQALGQGPEFLTYFQNEAQLDKSGLPSDRFFAERPEGSVSTLKIQRTQQEDSAVYLCASSPGQGVHEQYFGPGTRLTVT.

The gene calls are TRBV7-9 and TRBJ2-5, with 8 bases identical to TRBD1. Losses at the gene ends were 5 bases for V and 5 bases for J; bases not matched to a gene: 10. The germline gives CDR1 SEHNR, CDR2 FQNEAQ (reference sequence). The CDR3 is made up of 15 amino acids. DNA of the CDR3: TGTGCCAGCAGCCATGGACAGGGAGGCGGGGAGACCCAGTACTTC. Translated, it gives CASSHGQGGGETQYF.

This chain links TRBV5-5 with TRBJ2-1; 9 bases are a match to TRBD1. This CDR3 region has 15 residues. V shed 4 bases, J shed 1 base, and the junction held 3 bases outside the gene matches. Germline V gives CDR1 SGHKS, CDR2 YYEKEE (reference sequence). CDR3 bases: TGTGCCAGCAGCAAAGGGACAGGGTCCTACAATGAGCAGTTCTTC. Amino acid sequence: CASSKGTGSYNEQFF.

This clone was seen just once. V usage is TRBV28 and J usage is TRBJ1-2; D perhaps matches TRBD1 (5 bases). Germline CDR1 is MDHEN and CDR2 is SYDVKM. The CDR3 is 14 residues long. V lost 5 bases to trimming and J lost 6 bases, with 16 bases between them. Here the CDR3 DNA reads TGTGCCAGCAGTCCTCCGGACAACGTACATGGCTACACCTTC. Translation: CASSPPDNVHGYTF.

The gene calls are TRBV10-1 and TRBJ1-1, with 10 nucleotides matching TRBD1. V dropped 6 bases and J dropped 4; count of bases not matched to a gene: 2. From germline, CDR1 is WNHNN and CDR2 SYGVQD (reference sequence). The CDR3 extends over 13 amino acids. The CDR3 sequence is CASSRDRGTEAFF. CDR3 in DNA: TGCGCCAGCAGCCGGGACAGGGGCACTGAAGCTTTCTTT.

The rearrangement uses TRBV18 and TRBJ2-2, with D perhaps TRBD2 (5 bases). The CDR3 runs to 15 residues. V shed 4 bases and J shed 6 bases, with 15 bases lying between them. CDR1 is KGHSH and CDR2 is LQKENI in the germline V gene. The CDR3 nucleotides are TGTGCCAGCTCACTAAACGGAGAGGGCTCCGGGGAGCTGTTTTTT. It codes for CASSLNGEGSGELFF.

J is TRBJ2-2 and V is TRBV5-4; perhaps TRBD2 as D (5 bases). V dropped 4 bases and J dropped 6 bases, with 13 bases sitting between them. The CDR3 has 14 amino acids. Germline assignment: CDR1 SGHNT and CDR2 YYREEE (reference sequence). DNA of the CDR3: TGTGCCAGCAGCATCGGACTGCCTCCCGGGGAGCTGTTTTTT. The encoded protein is CASSIGLPPGELFF.

This chain links TRBV5-6 with TRBJ1-2; 7 bases are shared with TRBD1. The J segment lost 7 bases and the V segment lost 4 bases, leaving 10 bases of the junction unmatched. CDR1 and CDR2 from the germline V gene are SGHDT and YYEEEE. The CDR3 length is 14 residues. CDR3 loop: CASSGTGVAAGYTF. The CDR3 DNA is TGTGCCAGCAGCGGTACAGGGGTGGCTGCTGGCTACACCTTC.

The rearrangement links TRBV6-6 to TRBJ1-1; unclear D gene. V lost 2 bases and J lost 6, with 7 bases in between. CDR1 and CDR2 from the germline V gene are MNHNY and SVGAGI (reference sequence). CDR3 length equals 12 residues. CDR3 sequence: CASSYVSAEAFF. The DNA of the CDR3 is TGTGCCAGCAGTTACGTGTCAGCTGAAGCTTTCTTT.